This entry lists 2 T cell receptor beta chains sequenced from one sample in a study of beta chain features in type 1 diabetes. Expressed TCRB transcripts were sequenced after all isolated RNA was converted to cDNA. Clones were sequenced by immunoSEQ multiplex PCR, and TCRdb holds only the in-frame ones, with some missing. Among about 140,000 clones listed, around 9.3% were seen once. The specimen sequenced was naive CD4+ T cells from blood. These receptor sequences come from a man younger than 30 in good health.

The chain joins TRBV2 to TRBJ2-2; D call uncertain. V lost 2 bases and J 6 bases, leaving 10 bases between the germline ends. Germline values: CDR1 SNHLY, CDR2 FYNNEI. The CDR3 runs 14 residues. The CDR3 loop reads CASSEFSGPGELFF. In nucleotides, the CDR3 is TGTGCCAGCAGTGAATTCTCCGGTCCCGGGGAGCTGTTTTTT. The whole variable domain, remainder taken from reference TRBV2 and TRBJ2-2, is EPEVTQTPSHQVTQMGQEVILRCVPISNHLYFYWYRQILGQKVEFLVSFYNNEISEKSEIFDDQFSVERPDGSNFTLKIRSTKLEDSAMYFCASSEFSGPGELFFGEGSRLTVL.

This chain connects TRBV4-1 to TRBJ2-7; maybe TRBD1 (5 bases). The CDR3 contains 13 residues. Trimming removed 6 bases at V and 7 bases at J, with 16 bases between. Germline V CDR1 and CDR2: MGHRA, YSYEKL. CDR3 nucleotides: TGCGCCAGCAGGCAAACAGGTTCTAGAGAGCAGTACTTC. Translation gives CASRQTGSREQYF.